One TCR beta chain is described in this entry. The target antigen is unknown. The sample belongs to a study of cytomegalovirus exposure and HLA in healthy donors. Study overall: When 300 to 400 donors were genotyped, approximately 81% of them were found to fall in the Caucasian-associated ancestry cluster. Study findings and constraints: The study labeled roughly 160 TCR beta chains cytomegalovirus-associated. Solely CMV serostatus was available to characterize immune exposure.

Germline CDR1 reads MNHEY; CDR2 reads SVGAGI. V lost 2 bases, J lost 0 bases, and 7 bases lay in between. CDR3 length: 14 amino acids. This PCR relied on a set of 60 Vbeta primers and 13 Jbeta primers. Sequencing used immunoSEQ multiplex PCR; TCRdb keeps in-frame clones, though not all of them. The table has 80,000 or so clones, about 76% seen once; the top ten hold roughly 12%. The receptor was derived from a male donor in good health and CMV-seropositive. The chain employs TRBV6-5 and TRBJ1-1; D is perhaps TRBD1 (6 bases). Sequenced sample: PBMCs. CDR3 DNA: TGTGCCAGCAGTTACGGGGGCATGAACACTGAAGCTTTCTTT. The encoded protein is CASSYGGMNTEAFF.